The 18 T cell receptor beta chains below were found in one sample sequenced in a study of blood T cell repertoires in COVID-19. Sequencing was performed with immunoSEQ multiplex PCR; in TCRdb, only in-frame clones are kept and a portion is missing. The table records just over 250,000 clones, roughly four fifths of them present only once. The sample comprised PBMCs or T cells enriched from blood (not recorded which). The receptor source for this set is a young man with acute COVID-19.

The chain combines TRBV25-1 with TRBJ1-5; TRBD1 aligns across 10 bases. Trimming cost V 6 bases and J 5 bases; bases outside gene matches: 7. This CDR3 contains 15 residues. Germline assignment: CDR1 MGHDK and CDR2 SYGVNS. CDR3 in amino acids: CASSSGTGVHQPQHF. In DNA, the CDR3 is TGTGCCAGCAGCTCCGGGACAGGGGTCCATCAGCCCCAGCATTTT.

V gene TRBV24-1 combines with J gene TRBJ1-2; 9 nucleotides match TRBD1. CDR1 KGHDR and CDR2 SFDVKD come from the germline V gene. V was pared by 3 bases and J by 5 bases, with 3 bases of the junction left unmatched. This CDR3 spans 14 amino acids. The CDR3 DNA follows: TGTGCCACCAGTGATCCGGGGACAGGGTATGGCTACACCTTC. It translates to CATSDPGTGYGYTF.

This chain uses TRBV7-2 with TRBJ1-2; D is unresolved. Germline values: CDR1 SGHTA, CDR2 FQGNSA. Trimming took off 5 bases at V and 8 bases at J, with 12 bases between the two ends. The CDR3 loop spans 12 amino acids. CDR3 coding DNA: TGTGCCAGCAGCCCACCAGGTTTCGGCTACACCTTC. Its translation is CASSPPGFGYTF.

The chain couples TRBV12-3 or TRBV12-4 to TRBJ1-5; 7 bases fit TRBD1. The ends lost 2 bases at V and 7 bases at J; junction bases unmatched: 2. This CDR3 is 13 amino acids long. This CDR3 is CASSLTGEQPQHF. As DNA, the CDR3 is TGTGCCAGCAGTTTAACAGGGGAACAGCCCCAGCATTTT.

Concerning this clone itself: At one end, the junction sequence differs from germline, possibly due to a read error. The CDR3 spells CASSQVSSGMIF. In DNA form, the CDR3 reads TGCGCCAGCAGCCAAGTTTCTAGCGGGATGATCTTC. V and J are TRBV4-3 and TRBJ2-1; TRBD2 aligns across 9 bases. There are 12 residues in the CDR3. The V gene's germline CDR1 is LGHNA and CDR2 YSLEER.

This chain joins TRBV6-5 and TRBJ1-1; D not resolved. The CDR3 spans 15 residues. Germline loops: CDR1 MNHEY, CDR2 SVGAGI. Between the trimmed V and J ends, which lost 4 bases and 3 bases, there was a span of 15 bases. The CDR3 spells CASSFTGFGDTEAFF. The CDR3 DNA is TGTGCCAGCAGTTTCACGGGGTTTGGGGACACTGAAGCTTTCTTT.

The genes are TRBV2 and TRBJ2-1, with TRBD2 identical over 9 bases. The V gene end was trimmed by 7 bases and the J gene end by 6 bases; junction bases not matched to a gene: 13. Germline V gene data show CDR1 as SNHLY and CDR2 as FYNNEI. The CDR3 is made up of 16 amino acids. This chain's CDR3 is CASTRLAGVSGNEQFF. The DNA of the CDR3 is TGTGCCAGCACCCGGTTAGCGGGAGTTTCTGGCAATGAGCAGTTCTTC.

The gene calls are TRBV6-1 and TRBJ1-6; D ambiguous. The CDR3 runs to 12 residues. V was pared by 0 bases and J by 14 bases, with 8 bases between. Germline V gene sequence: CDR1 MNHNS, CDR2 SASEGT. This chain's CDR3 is CASSEALRALHF. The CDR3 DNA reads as TGTGCCAGCAGTGAAGCGCTTCGGGCCCTCCACTTT.

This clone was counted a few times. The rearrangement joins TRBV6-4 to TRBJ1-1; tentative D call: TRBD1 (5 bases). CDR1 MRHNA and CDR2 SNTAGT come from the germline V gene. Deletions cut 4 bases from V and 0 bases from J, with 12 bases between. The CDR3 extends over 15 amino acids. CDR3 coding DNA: TGTGCCAGCAGTGCACAGGATATAATGAACACTGAAGCTTTCTTT. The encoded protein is CASSAQDIMNTEAFF.

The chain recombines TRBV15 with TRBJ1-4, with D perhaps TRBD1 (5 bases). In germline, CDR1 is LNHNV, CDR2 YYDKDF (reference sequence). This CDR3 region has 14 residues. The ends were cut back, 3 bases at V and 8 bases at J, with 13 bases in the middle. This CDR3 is CATSRDGTREKLFF. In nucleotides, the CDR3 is TGTGCCACCAGCAGGGACGGGACTCGCGAAAAACTGTTTTTT. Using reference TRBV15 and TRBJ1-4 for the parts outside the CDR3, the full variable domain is DAMVIQNPRYQVTQFGKPVTLSCSQTLNHNVMYWYQQKSSQAPKLLFHYYDKDFNNEADTPDNFQSRRPNTSFCFLDIRSPGLGDTAMYLCATSRDGTREKLFFGSGTQLSVL.

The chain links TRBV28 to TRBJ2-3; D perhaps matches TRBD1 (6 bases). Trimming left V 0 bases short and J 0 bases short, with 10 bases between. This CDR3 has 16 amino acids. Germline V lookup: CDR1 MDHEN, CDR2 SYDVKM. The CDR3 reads CASSLWDSTSTDTQYF. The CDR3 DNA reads TGTGCCAGCAGTTTATGGGACAGTACTAGCACAGATACGCAGTATTTT.

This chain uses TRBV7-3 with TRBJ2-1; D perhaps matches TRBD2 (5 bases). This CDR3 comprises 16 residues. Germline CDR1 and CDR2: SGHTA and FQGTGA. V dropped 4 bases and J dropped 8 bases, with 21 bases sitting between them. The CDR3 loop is CASSSDKRPKVYEQFF. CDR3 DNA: TGTGCCAGCAGCTCCGATAAGCGGCCCAAAGTTTATGAGCAGTTCTTC. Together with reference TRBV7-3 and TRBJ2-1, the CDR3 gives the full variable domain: GAGVSQTPSNKVTEKGKYVELRCDPISGHTALYWYRQSLGQGPEFLIYFQGTGAADDSGLPNDRFFAVRPEGSVSTLKIQRTERGDSAVYLCASSSDKRPKVYEQFFGPGTRLTVL.

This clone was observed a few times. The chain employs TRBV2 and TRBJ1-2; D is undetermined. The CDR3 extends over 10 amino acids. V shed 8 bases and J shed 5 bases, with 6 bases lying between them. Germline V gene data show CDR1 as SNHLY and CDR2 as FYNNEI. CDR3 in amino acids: CASYEYGYTF. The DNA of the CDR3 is TGTGCCAGCTATGAGTATGGCTACACCTTC.

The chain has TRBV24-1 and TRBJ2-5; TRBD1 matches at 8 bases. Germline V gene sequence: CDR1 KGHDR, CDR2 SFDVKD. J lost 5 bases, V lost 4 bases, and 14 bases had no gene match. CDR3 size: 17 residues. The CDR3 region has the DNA TGTGCCACCAGTGACCGAGGGGTGGGACAGGTTGGGGAGACCCAGTACTTC. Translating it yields CATSDRGVGQVGETQYF.

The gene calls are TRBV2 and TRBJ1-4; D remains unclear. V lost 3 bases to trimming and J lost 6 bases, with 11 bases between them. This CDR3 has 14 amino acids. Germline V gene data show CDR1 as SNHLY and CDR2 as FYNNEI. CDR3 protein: CASSDVSGYEKLFF. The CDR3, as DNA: TGTGCCAGCAGTGATGTGTCAGGTTATGAAAAACTGTTTTTT.

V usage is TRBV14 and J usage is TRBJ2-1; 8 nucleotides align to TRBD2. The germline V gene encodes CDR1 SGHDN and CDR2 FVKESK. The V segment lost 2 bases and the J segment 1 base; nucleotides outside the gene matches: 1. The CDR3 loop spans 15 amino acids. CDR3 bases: TGTGCCAGCAGCCAACCTAGCGGGTCCTACAATGAGCAGTTCTTC. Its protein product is CASSQPSGSYNEQFF.

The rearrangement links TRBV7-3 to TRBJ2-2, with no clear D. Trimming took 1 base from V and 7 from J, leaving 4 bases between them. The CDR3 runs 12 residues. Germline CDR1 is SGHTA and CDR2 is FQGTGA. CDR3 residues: CASSLNNGELFF. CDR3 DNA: TGTGCCAGCAGCTTAAATAACGGGGAGCTGTTTTTT.

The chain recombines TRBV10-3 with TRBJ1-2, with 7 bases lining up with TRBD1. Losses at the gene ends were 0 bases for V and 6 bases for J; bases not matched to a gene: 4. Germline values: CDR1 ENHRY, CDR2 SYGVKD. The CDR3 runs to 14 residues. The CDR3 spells CAISESGRGNGYTF. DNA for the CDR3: TGTGCCATCAGTGAGTCGGGCAGGGGGAATGGCTACACCTTC.